The sequence of this T cell receptor (beta chain) was determined in a study of T cells in Graves' hyperthyroidism and ophthalmopathy. It was RNA transcripts that yielded the amplified TCR beta CDR3 regions. A first-round RT-PCR of the TCR CDR3 used the HTBI primer set. TCRdb analysed the multiplex PCR reads with MiXCR anew, one entry per CDR3 protein. The sample holds roughly 500,000 distinct CDR3 sequences, approximately 25% seen once. CDR3 length: 14 residues. Germline CDR1 MNHEY, CDR2 SMNVEV (reference sequence). The V end was cut by 6 bases, the J end by 0 bases, with 9 bases between. This clonotype came up many times.

Sequences were obtained from blood. The chain uses TRBV27 and TRBJ2-4, with a possible D match to TRBD1 (5 bases). The sequence came from a woman in her 30s with Graves' ophthalmopathy. The CDR3 bases are TGTGCCAGCAGGCCAACAGGAGCCAAAAACATTCAGTACTTC. It specifies CASRPTGAKNIQYF.